The sequence of this T cell receptor beta chain was determined in a study of T cell responses to AZD1222 COVID-19 vaccine. Study summary: Pooled samples include second doses given at about 4 or 12 weeks.

Clones were sequenced by immunoSEQ multiplex PCR, and TCRdb holds only the in-frame ones, with some missing. The top ten hold about 6.9% of the sample, which has approximately 170,000 clones, 80% to 90% seen once. The CDR3 has 19 residues. Unmatched junction bases numbered 15, after V lost 7 bases and J lost 0 bases. Germline CDR1 MRHNA, CDR2 SNTAGT. The TCR comes from an adult in good health. This specimen consisted of peripheral blood, obtained on day 0 of AZD1222 vaccination. This chain uses TRBV6-4 with TRBJ1-3, with TRBD1 matching over 10 bases. In DNA form, the CDR3 reads TGTGCCAGCATCAAACGGGACAGGGGACTTTTGAGCTCTGGAAACACCATATATTTT. As protein: CASIKRDRGLLSSGNTIYF.